This T cell receptor (beta chain) was found in a study of blood T cell repertoires in COVID-19. This CDR3 is 15 amino acids long. Germline CDR1 reads MDHEN; CDR2 reads SYDVKM. V gave up 11 bases and J gave up 0 bases; unmatched junction bases: 7. Here immunoSEQ multiplex PCR was the method, and the copy in TCRdb shows in-frame clones only, minus some. The sample has about 180,000 clones, approximately 80% seen once. This TCR derives from a woman between 40 and 50 years old with COVID-19, enrolled during active disease. Sequencing was done on a sample of peripheral blood. The chain uses TRBV28 and TRBJ1-4; 9 bases match TRBD1. The CDR3 region has the DNA TGTGCCGCAGGACAGGGGACTGCAACTAATGAAAAACTGTTTTTT. Translated, it gives CAAGQGTATNEKLFF.